This T cell receptor (beta chain) was found in a study of response to subunit inactivated influenza vaccine. Via MiXCR, TCRdb re-called the RT-PCR reads, giving one row per CDR3 protein. Counted here are more than 150,000 distinct CDR3 sequences, about 11% occurring once; the ten biggest clones make up approximately 39%. The germline V and J ends were trimmed by 6 bases and 4 bases, with 12 bases remaining between them. Germline-derived CDR1 and CDR2 are DFQATT and SNEGSKA (reference sequence). The CDR3 spans 12 residues. This chain uses TRBV20-1 with TRBJ1-1; D call uncertain. The source material was CD8+ T cells sorted from PBMCs, sampled 23 months after vaccination. This clonotype was obtained from a man aged 50 to 69 who received an inactivated influenza vaccine. Here the CDR3 reads CSAPITGTEAFF. The CDR3 coding sequence is TGCAGTGCCCCAATCACGGGCACTGAAGCTTTCTTT.